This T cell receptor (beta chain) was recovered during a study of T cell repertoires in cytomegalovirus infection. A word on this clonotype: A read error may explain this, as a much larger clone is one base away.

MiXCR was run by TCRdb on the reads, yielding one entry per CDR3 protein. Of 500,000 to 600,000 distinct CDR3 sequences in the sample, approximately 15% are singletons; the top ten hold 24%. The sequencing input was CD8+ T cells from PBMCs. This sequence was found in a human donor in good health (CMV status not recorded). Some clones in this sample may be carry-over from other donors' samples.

The chain's CDR3 is CASSIRDPGGLFF. CDR3 DNA: TGTGCCAGCAGTATACGAGATCCCGGGGGGCTGTTTTTT. This chain uses TRBV7-4 with TRBJ2-2, with a possible D match to TRBD2 (6 bases). Germline CDR1 and CDR2: SGHVT and SQSDAQ. The length of the CDR3 is 13 residues.